Shown below are 26 T cell receptor beta chains from a single sample sequenced in a study of blood T cell repertoires in COVID-19. Clones were sequenced by immunoSEQ multiplex PCR, and TCRdb holds only the in-frame ones, with some missing. The repertoire has 75,000 to 100,000 clones, over 75% of them found once; the top ten carry about 4%. The sequenced sample consisted of peripheral blood. The receptor source for this set is a man in his fifties or sixties with acute or convalescent COVID-19.

This clone was found many times. The rearrangement uses TRBV29-1 and TRBJ1-2; D unclear. The CDR3 totals 9 residues. The V gene's germline CDR1 is SQVTM and CDR2 ANQGSEA. Trimming left V 5 bases short and J 10 bases short, with 8 bases between. The CDR3 DNA follows: TGCAGCGTTCAGGTGGACTACACCTTC. It yields the protein CSVQVDYTF.

This clone was detected only once. The rearrangement uses TRBV7-9 and TRBJ1-4; possible D gene TRBD1, 5 bases. The CDR3 is 15 amino acids. Trimming removed 7 bases at V and 8 bases at J, with 20 bases between. Germline-derived CDR1 and CDR2 are SEHNR and FQNEAQ (reference sequence). The CDR3 loop reads CASTRGAGTSEKLFF. Here the CDR3 DNA reads TGTGCCAGCACGCGCGGGGCAGGGACTTCGGAAAAACTGTTTTTT.

The chain carries TRBV4-3 and TRBJ1-1, with D possibly TRBD1 on 6 matching bases. There are 15 residues in the CDR3. Germline CDR1 reads LGHNA; CDR2 reads YSLEER. The ends were cut back, 3 bases at V and 2 bases at J, with 13 bases in the middle. In DNA, the CDR3 is TGCGCCAGCAGCCATCTCGACAGGCCAAACACTGAAGCTTTCTTT. Amino acids: CASSHLDRPNTEAFF.

The rearrangement links TRBV5-1 to TRBJ2-2, with a possible D match to TRBD2 (5 bases). The CDR3 is 17 residues long. Trimming took off 1 base at V and 2 bases at J, with 15 bases between the two ends. CDR1 SGHRS and CDR2 YFSETQ come from the germline V gene. The CDR3: CASSLTGGGLNTGELFF. The CDR3 DNA reads TGCGCCAGCAGCTTGACCGGCGGAGGCCTTAACACCGGGGAGCTGTTTTTT.

The rearrangement links TRBV18 to TRBJ2-7; D is perhaps TRBD2 (6 bases). Germline V gives CDR1 KGHSH, CDR2 LQKENI. The CDR3 contains 16 residues. V was pared by 4 bases and J by 3 bases, with 19 bases between. CDR3 coding DNA: TGTGCCAGCTCACATCTTTCGGGAGATCATAACTACGAGCAGTACTTC. It specifies CASSHLSGDHNYEQYF. The full variable domain, its missing parts supplied by reference TRBV18 and TRBJ2-7, is NAGVMQNPRHLVRRRGQEARLRCSPMKGHSHVYWYRQLPEEGLKFMVYLQKENIIDESGMPKERFSAEFPKEGPSILRIQQVVRGDSAAYFCASSHLSGDHNYEQYFGPGTRLTVT.

The chain links TRBV19 to TRBJ1-1; 8 bases are a match to TRBD1. The length of the CDR3 is 17 residues. From germline, CDR1 is LNHDA and CDR2 SQIVND (reference sequence). V lost 1 base, J lost 1 base, and 8 bases stayed unmatched. CDR3 bases: TGTGCCAGTAGTATAGGGCCAGGGGGCTTTCAGAACACTGAAGCTTTCTTT. It translates to CASSIGPGGFQNTEAFF.

This clone was observed a few times. V is TRBV19 and J is TRBJ1-1; no firm D call. CDR3 length: 14 amino acids. Germline lookup yields CDR1 LNHDA and CDR2 SQIVND (reference sequence). The V gene lost 4 bases and the J gene lost 0 bases, with 9 bases spanning the gap. The CDR3 region is CASSTYSVNTEAFF. The DNA for the CDR3 is TGTGCCAGTAGTACTTATTCAGTGAACACTGAAGCTTTCTTT.

This clone has only a few counts. The chain carries TRBV18 and TRBJ2-7; D call uncertain. The V and J ends lost 5 bases and 4 bases respectively, with 6 bases between them. The CDR3 is made up of 11 amino acids. Germline V gene sequence: CDR1 KGHSH, CDR2 LQKENI. CDR3 amino acids: CASSSQYEQYF. CDR3 nucleotide sequence: TGTGCCAGCTCATCGCAGTACGAGCAGTACTTC. Variable domain in full (rest from reference TRBV18 and TRBJ2-7): NAGVMQNPRHLVRRRGQEARLRCSPMKGHSHVYWYRQLPEEGLKFMVYLQKENIIDESGMPKERFSAEFPKEGPSILRIQQVVRGDSAAYFCASSSQYEQYFGPGTRLTVT.

The CDR3 region has the DNA TGTGCCAGTAGTATTGGTCGTACAGCTGGAAACACCATATATTTT. This encodes CASSIGRTAGNTIYF. The genes are TRBV19 and TRBJ1-3; D unclear. V shed 3 bases and J shed 2 bases, with 11 bases lying between them. The CDR3 loop spans 15 amino acids. Per the germline V gene, CDR1 is LNHDA and CDR2 is SQIVND (reference sequence). Full variable domain (missing parts from reference TRBV19 and TRBJ1-3): DGGITQSPKYLFRKEGQNVTLSCEQNLNHDAMYWYRQDPGQGLRLIYYSQIVNDFQKGDIAEGYSVSREKKESFPLTVTSAQKNPTAFYLCASSIGRTAGNTIYFGEGSWLTVV.

The V gene is TRBV6-4, the J gene TRBJ2-3; 13 bases align to TRBD2. V was clipped by 5 bases and J by 3 bases; unmatched bases: 2. Looked up from germline, CDR1 is MRHNA and CDR2 is SNTAGT. This CDR3 region has 15 residues. The CDR3 DNA sequence: TGTGCCAGCAGTCGGACTAGCGGGAGTACAGATACGCAGTATTTT. Translated, it gives CASSRTSGSTDTQYF.

This clone was seen just once. The rearrangement uses TRBV6-2 or TRBV6-3 and TRBJ1-5; D uncertain. The CDR3 length is 13 residues. The germline V gene has CDR1 MNHEY and CDR2 SVGEGT. The ends were cut back, 2 bases at V and 4 bases at J, with 6 bases in the middle. CDR3 coding DNA: TGTGCCAGCAGTTACCAGTTTAATCAGCCCCAGCATTTT. It translates to CASSYQFNQPQHF.

The rearrangement uses TRBV18 and TRBJ2-4; 10 bases are shared with TRBD1. Germline trimming cut 2 bases from V and 5 bases from J; bases unmatched to any gene: 9. Germline values: CDR1 KGHSH, CDR2 LQKENI. The CDR3 is made up of 17 amino acids. CDR3 sequence (DNA): TGTGCCAGCTCACCAAGAAAGGACAGGGGGGTTGAAAACATTCAGTACTTC. It codes for CASSPRKDRGVENIQYF.

The chain is built from TRBV14 and TRBJ2-7; TRBD2 might be the D (5 bases). Trimming left V 4 bases short and J 3 bases short, with 13 bases between. CDR3 length equals 14 residues. Per germline, CDR1 SGHDN and CDR2 FVKESK. The CDR3 DNA sequence: TGTGCCAGCAGCCTAAGGAGCAGCGGCTACGAGCAGTACTTC. Its protein is CASSLRSSGYEQYF.

The chain carries TRBV6-1 and TRBJ1-5; weak D call: TRBD1 (6 bases). The CDR3 runs to 15 residues. Trimming left V 3 bases short and J 2 bases short, with 11 bases between. From germline, CDR1 is MNHNS and CDR2 SASEGT. The CDR3 coding sequence is TGTGCCAGCAGTGACCAGGGGTATGGCAATCAGCCCCAGCATTTT. It is translated as CASSDQGYGNQPQHF.

The J gene is TRBJ2-1, the V gene TRBV7-5; the table's D call TRBD2 went unverified against the DNA. TRBV7-5 is marked as a pseudogene. This CDR3 spans 16 amino acids. The CDR3 nucleotides read TGTGCCAGAAGCTTTAATCTAGCGGGAGTAGGGGATGAGCAGTTCTTC. Encoded protein: CARSFNLAGVGDEQFF.

J is TRBJ2-2 and V is TRBV24-1; possible D gene TRBD2, 5 bases. This CDR3 has 16 amino acids. Germline-derived CDR1 and CDR2 are KGHDR and SFDVKD. Trimming shortened V by 2 bases and J by 4 bases, and 13 bases separated the two germline ends. CDR3 region: CATSDSWRVPTGELFF. CDR3 bases: TGTGCCACCAGTGATTCGTGGCGGGTCCCCACCGGGGAGCTGTTTTTT.

The chain carries TRBV5-1 and TRBJ2-5; 8 bases are shared with TRBD2. The CDR3 is made up of 11 amino acids. The V gene's germline CDR1 is SGHRS and CDR2 YFSETQ. The junction had 3 bases not matched to a gene; V was cut back by 4 bases and J by 10 bases. The CDR3 DNA is TGCGCCAGCAGCACGGGACTAGTCCAGTACTTC. Protein product: CASSTGLVQYF.

The genes are TRBV4-1 and TRBJ1-1; D possibly corresponds to TRBD1 (5 bases). The CDR3 has 14 amino acids. Germline CDR1 and CDR2: MGHRA and YSYEKL. Trimming shortened V by 0 bases and J by 4 bases, and 9 bases separated the two germline ends. The chain's CDR3 is CASSQEVRVTEAFF. CDR3 coding DNA: TGCGCCAGCAGCCAAGAGGTCAGGGTCACTGAAGCTTTCTTT.

Notes on this clone: Other DNA sequences within the sample encode an identical CDR3. The V gene is TRBV5-4, the J gene TRBJ2-5, with a tentative D call TRBD2 (6 bases). V dropped 0 bases and J dropped 1 base, with 7 bases sitting between them. This CDR3 contains 14 residues. Germline CDR1 reads SGHNT; CDR2 reads YYREEE (reference sequence). CDR3 nucleotide sequence: TGTGCCAGCAGCTTGGCGGGGGTCCAAGAGACCCAGTACTTC. Translation gives CASSLAGVQETQYF.

This clone was seen at least ten times. J is TRBJ2-6 and V is TRBV24-1; D gene ambiguous. Trimming took 3 bases from V and 0 from J, leaving 14 bases between them. CDR1 KGHDR and CDR2 SFDVKD come from the germline V gene. The CDR3 runs to 18 residues. The CDR3 loop is CATSDPSAQTSGANVLTF. In DNA form, the CDR3 reads TGTGCCACCAGTGATCCGTCCGCACAGACCTCTGGGGCCAACGTCCTGACTTTC.

This sequence joins TRBV30 and TRBJ1-2; D not certain. Germline V lookup: CDR1 GTSNPN, CDR2 SVGIG (reference sequence). CDR3 length equals 14 residues. V was trimmed by 4 bases and J by 8 bases, leaving 20 bases between them. CDR3: CAWTPGASIVGYTF. The CDR3 nucleotides read TGTGCCTGGACGCCGGGAGCCTCAATAGTGGGCTACACCTTC.

The V call is TRBV19, the J call TRBJ1-1; 10 positions agree with TRBD1. The V and J ends lost 5 bases and 1 base, in that order; junction bases with no gene match: 7. The CDR3 covers 16 residues. Per the germline V gene, CDR1 is LNHDA and CDR2 is SQIVND (reference sequence). The CDR3 here is CASSPGTGVWNTEAFF. The CDR3 coding sequence is TGTGCCAGTAGTCCCGGGACAGGGGTATGGAACACTGAAGCTTTCTTT.

The J gene is TRBJ2-4, the V gene TRBV7-2, with TRBD1 matching 8 bases. This CDR3 region has 17 residues. V shed 5 bases and J 0 bases; nucleotides not matched to a gene: 9. In germline, CDR1 is SGHTA, CDR2 FQGNSA. The DNA for the CDR3 is TGTGCCAGCAGCATAGTACAGGGGGATCTAGCCAAAAACATTCAGTACTTC. Its translation: CASSIVQGDLAKNIQYF. Full variable domain (rest looked up from reference TRBV7-2 and TRBJ2-4): GAGVSQSPSNKVTEKGKDVELRCDPISGHTALYWYRQSLGQGLEFLIYFQGNSAPDKSGLPSDRFSAERTGGSVSTLTIQRTQQEDSAVYLCASSIVQGDLAKNIQYFGAGTRLSVL.

The V and J genes are TRBV24-1 and TRBJ1-4, with D tentatively TRBD1 (5 bases). Germline V CDR1 and CDR2: KGHDR, SFDVKD. The germline V and J ends were trimmed by 3 bases and 7 bases, with 17 bases remaining between them. CDR3 size: 16 residues. The CDR3 coding sequence is TGTGCCACCAGTGATGGGGGGGACGGTTATGCTGAAAAACTGTTTTTT. It codes for CATSDGGDGYAEKLFF.

About this clone itself: Mismatch with germline at one junction end may stem from a read error. Other DNA sequences of this sample code for an identical CDR3. The chain is built from TRBV6-6 and TRBJ2-7; D gene unclear. CDR1 is MNHNY, CDR2 SVGAGI, per germline (reference sequence). The CDR3 covers 12 residues. CDR3 DNA sequence: TGTGCCAGCAGTTACTCAGAGTACGAGCAATACTTC. Its protein product is CASSYSEYEQYF.

The rearrangement links TRBV19 to TRBJ2-5, with 11 bases identical to TRBD2. J gave up 1 base and V 4 bases, and 5 bases lay outside the gene matches. Germline-derived CDR1 and CDR2 are LNHDA and SQIVND (reference sequence). This CDR3 comprises 16 residues. The CDR3 bases are TGTGCCAGTAGTAGAACTAGCGGGGGCCCCCAAGAGACCCAGTACTTC. It encodes CASSRTSGGPQETQYF. The whole variable domain, remainder taken from reference TRBV19 and TRBJ2-5, is DGGITQSPKYLFRKEGQNVTLSCEQNLNHDAMYWYRQDPGQGLRLIYYSQIVNDFQKGDIAEGYSVSREKKESFPLTVTSAQKNPTAFYLCASSRTSGGPQETQYFGPGTRLLVL.